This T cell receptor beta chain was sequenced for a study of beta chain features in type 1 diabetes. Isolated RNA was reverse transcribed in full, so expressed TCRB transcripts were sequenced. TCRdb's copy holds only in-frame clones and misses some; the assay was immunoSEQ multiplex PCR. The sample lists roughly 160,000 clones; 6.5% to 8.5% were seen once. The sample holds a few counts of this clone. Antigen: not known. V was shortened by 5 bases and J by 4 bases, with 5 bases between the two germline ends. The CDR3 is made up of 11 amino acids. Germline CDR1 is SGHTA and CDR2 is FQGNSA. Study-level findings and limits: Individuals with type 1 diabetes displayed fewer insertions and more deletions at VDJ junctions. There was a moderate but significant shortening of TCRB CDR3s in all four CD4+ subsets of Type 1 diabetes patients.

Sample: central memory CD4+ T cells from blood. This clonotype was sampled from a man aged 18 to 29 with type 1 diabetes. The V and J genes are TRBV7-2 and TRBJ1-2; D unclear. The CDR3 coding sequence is TGTGCCAGCAGCCCCGGCTATGGCTACACCTTC. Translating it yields CASSPGYGYTF.